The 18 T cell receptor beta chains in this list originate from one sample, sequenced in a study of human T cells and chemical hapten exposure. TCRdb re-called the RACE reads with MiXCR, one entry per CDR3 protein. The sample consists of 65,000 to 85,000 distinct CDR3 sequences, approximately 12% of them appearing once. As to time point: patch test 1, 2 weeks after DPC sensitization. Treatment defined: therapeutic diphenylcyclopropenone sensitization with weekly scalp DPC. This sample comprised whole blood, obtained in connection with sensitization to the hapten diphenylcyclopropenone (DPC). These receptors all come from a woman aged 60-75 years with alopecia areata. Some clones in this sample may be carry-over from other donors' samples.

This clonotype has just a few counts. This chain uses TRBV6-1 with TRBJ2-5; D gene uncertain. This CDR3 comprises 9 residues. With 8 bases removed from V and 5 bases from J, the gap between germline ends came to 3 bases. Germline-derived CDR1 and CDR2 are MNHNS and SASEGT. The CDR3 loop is CASWETQYF. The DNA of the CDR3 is TGTGCCAGCTGGGAGACCCAGTACTTC.

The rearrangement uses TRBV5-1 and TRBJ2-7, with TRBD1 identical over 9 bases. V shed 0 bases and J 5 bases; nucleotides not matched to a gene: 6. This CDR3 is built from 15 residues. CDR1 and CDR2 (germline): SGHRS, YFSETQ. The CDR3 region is CASSLAPGQGNEQYF. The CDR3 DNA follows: TGCGCCAGCAGCTTGGCACCGGGACAGGGAAACGAGCAGTACTTC.

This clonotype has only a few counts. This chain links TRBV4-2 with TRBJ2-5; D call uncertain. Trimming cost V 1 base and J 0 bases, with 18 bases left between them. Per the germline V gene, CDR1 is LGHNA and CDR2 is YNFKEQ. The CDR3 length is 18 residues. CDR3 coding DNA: TGTGCCAGCAGCCAAGCCTCTGCGCGGAAACACTACCAAGAGACCCAGTACTTC. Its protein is CASSQASARKHYQETQYF.

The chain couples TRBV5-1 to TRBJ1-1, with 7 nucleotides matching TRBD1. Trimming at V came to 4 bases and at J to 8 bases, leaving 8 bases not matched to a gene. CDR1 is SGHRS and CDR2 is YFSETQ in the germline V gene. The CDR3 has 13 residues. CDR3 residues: CASSPSGGGEAFF. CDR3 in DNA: TGCGCCAGCAGCCCCTCAGGGGGGGGAGAAGCTTTCTTT. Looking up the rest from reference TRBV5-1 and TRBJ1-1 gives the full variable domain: KAGVTQTPRYLIKTRGQQVTLSCSPISGHRSVSWYQQTPGQGLQFLFEYFSETQRNKGNFPGRFSGRQFSNSRSEMNVSTLELGDSALYLCASSPSGGGEAFFGQGTRLTVV.

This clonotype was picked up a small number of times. For the CDR3, the DNA is TGCAGTGCTAGCGGACTAGCGGACACAGATACGCAGTATTTT. Protein sequence: CSASGLADTDTQYF. V usage is TRBV20-1 and J usage is TRBJ2-3; 10 bases line up with TRBD2. Germline trimming cut 3 bases from V and 2 bases from J; bases unmatched to any gene: 2. The CDR3 has 14 residues. CDR1 DFQATT and CDR2 SNEGSKA come from the germline V gene (reference sequence).

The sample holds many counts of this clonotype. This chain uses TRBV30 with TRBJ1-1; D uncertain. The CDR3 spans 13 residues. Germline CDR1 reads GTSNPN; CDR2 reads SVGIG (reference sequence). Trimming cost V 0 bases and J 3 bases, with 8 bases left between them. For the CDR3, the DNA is TGTGCCTGGAGTGTAATGGGAGACACTGAAGCTTTCTTT. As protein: CAWSVMGDTEAFF.

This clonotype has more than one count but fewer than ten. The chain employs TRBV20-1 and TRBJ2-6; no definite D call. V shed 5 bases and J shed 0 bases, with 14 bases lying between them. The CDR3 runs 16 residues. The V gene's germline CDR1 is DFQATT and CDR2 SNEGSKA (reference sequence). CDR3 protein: CSADGVLGSGANVLTF. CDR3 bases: TGCAGTGCTGATGGGGTATTGGGCTCTGGGGCCAACGTCCTGACTTTC.

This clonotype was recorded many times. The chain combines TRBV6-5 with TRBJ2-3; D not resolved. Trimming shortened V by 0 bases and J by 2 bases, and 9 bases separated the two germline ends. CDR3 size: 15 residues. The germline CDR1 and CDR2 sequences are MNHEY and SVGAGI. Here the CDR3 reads CASSYSYRSTDTQYF. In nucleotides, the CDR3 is TGTGCCAGCAGTTACTCGTACCGTTCCACAGATACGCAGTATTTT.

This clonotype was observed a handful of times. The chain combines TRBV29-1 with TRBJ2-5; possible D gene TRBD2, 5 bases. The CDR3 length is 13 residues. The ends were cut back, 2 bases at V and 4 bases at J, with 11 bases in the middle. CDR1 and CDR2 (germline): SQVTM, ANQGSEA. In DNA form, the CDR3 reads TGCAGCGTTGAATTGGGGAGAAGAGAGACCCAGTACTTC. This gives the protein CSVELGRRETQYF.

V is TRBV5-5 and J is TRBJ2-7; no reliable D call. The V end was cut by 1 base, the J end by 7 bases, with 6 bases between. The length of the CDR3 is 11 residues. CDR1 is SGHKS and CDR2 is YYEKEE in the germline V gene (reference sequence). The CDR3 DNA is TGTGCCAGCAGCTTGTTCCAGGAGCAGTACTTC. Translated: CASSLFQEQYF.

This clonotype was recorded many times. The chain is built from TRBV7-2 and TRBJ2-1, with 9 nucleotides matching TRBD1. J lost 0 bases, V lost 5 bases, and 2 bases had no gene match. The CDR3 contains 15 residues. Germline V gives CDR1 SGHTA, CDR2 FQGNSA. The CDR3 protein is CASSPQGASYNEQFF. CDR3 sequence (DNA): TGTGCCAGCAGCCCACAGGGGGCCTCCTACAATGAGCAGTTCTTC.

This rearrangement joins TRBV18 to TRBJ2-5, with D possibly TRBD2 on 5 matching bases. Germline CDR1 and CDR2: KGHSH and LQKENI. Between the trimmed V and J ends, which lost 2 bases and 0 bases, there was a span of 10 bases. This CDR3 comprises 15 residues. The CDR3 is CASSPKGVYQETQYF. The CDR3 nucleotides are TGTGCCAGCTCACCAAAGGGAGTGTACCAAGAGACCCAGTACTTC. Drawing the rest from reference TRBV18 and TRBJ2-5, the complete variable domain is NAGVMQNPRHLVRRRGQEARLRCSPMKGHSHVYWYRQLPEEGLKFMVYLQKENIIDESGMPKERFSAEFPKEGPSILRIQQVVRGDSAAYFCASSPKGVYQETQYFGPGTRLLVL.

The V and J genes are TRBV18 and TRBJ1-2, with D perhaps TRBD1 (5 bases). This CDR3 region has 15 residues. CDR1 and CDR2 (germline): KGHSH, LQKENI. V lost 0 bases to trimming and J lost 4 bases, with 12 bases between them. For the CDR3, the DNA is TGTGCCAGCTCACCACCGAGCACAGGCAGCTATGGCTACACCTTC. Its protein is CASSPPSTGSYGYTF.

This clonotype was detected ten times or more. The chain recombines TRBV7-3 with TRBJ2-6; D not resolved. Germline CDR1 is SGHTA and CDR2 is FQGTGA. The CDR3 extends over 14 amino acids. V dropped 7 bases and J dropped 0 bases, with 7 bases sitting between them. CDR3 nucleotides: TGTGCCAGCATGCCGTACTCTGGGGCCAACGTCCTGACTTTC. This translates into CASMPYSGANVLTF.

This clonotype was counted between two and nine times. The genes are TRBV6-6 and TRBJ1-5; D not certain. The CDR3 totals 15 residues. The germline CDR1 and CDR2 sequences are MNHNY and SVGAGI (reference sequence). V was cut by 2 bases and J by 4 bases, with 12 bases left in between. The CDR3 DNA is TGTGCCAGCAGTTACGCCCGGGGTTCTAATCAGCCCCAGCATTTT. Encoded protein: CASSYARGSNQPQHF.

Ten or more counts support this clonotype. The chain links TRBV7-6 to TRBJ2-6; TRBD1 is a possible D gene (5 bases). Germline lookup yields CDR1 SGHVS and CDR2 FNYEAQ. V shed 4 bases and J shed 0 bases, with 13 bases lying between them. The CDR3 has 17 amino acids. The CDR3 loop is CASSSEGVASGANVLTF. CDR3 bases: TGTGCCAGCAGCTCGGAAGGGGTCGCCTCTGGGGCCAACGTCCTGACTTTC. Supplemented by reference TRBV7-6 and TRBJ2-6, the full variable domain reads GAGVSQSPRYKVTKRGQDVALRCDPISGHVSLYWYRQALGQGPEFLTYFNYEAQQDKSGLPNDRFSAERPEGSISTLTIQRTEQRDSAMYRCASSSEGVASGANVLTFGAGSRLTVL.

The DNA for the CDR3 is TGTGCCAGCAGCTTAGAGACAGGGAGGGATGGCTACACCTTC. Translated: CASSLETGRDGYTF. This chain uses TRBV7-8 with TRBJ1-2; 7 nucleotides align to TRBD1. The CDR3 is 14 amino acids. CDR1 is SGHVS, CDR2 FQNEAQ, per germline. Unmatched junction bases numbered 5, after V lost 1 base and J lost 6 bases. The whole variable domain, remainder taken from reference TRBV7-8 and TRBJ1-2, is GAGVSQSPRYKVAKRGQDVALRCDPISGHVSLFWYQQALGQGPEFLTYFQNEAQLDKSGLPSDRFFAERPEGSVSTLKIQRTQQEDSAVYLCASSLETGRDGYTFGSGTRLTVV.

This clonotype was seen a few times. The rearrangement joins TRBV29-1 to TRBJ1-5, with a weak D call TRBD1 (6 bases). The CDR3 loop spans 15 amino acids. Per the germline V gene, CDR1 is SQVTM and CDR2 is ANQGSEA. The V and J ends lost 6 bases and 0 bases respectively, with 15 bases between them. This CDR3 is CSVGGTPYSNQPQHF. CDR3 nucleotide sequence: TGCAGCGTAGGAGGGACACCCTATAGCAATCAGCCCCAGCATTTT.